A single sample gave rise to the 21 T cell receptor beta chains below, sequenced in a study of T-cell reconstitution after alpha-beta-depleted transplantation in children. Unique molecular identifiers were incorporated into the prepared TCRbeta library. Using its own MiXCR run on the PCR reads, TCRdb lists one record per CDR3 protein. The profile shows some 830,000 distinct CDR3 sequences, approximately 15% of them singletons. The sequenced sample was PBMCs, mostly from graft donor cells, obtained 360 days after TCRalphabeta/CD19-depleted stem cell transplant. These receptors were taken from a male patient between 5 and 17 years old who had a stem cell transplant for acute lymphoblastic leukemia, so the T cells may come from the graft donor.

V and J are TRBV7-8 and TRBJ2-3; perhaps TRBD2 as D (6 bases). This CDR3 contains 18 residues. Germline V CDR1 and CDR2: SGHVS, FQNEAQ. With 1 base removed from V and 0 bases from J, the gap between germline ends came to 17 bases. This chain's CDR3 is CASSLGQSGLGSTDTQYF. The DNA for the CDR3 is TGTGCCAGCAGCTTAGGCCAGTCGGGACTCGGCAGCACAGATACGCAGTATTTT.

This clonotype was seen only a few times. The chain combines TRBV5-1 with TRBJ2-7; the D gene is possibly TRBD2 (6 bases). The CDR3 is 14 amino acids. Trimming took off 0 bases at V and 5 bases at J, with 12 bases between the two ends. In germline, CDR1 is SGHRS, CDR2 YFSETQ. In DNA, the CDR3 is TGCGCCAGCAGCTTGGCGGGAGTCGTTGACGAGCAGTACTTC. Encoded protein: CASSLAGVVDEQYF.

This clonotype was detected a few times. CDR3 DNA: TGTGCCAGCGGGGACGTCAGCTCCTACAATGAGCAGTTCTTC. Protein product: CASGDVSSYNEQFF. The chain is built from TRBV25-1 and TRBJ2-1; either TRBD1 or TRBD2 may fit D (5 bases each). V was clipped by 8 bases and J by 0 bases, with 11 bases between them. Germline values: CDR1 MGHDK, CDR2 SYGVNS. The CDR3 is 14 amino acids.

The V and J genes are TRBV13 and TRBJ2-2, with 9 nucleotides matching TRBD2. Germline CDR1 and CDR2: PRHDT and FYEKMQ (reference sequence). This CDR3 comprises 15 residues. With 5 bases clipped from V and 5 bases from J, the junction kept 6 bases outside the gene matches. CDR3 sequence: CASSHSGRNTGELFF. CDR3 bases: TGTGCCAGCAGCCATAGCGGGAGAAATACCGGGGAGCTGTTTTTT. Filled out from reference TRBV13 and TRBJ2-2, the complete variable domain reads AAGVIQSPRHLIKEKRETATLKCYPIPRHDTVYWYQQGPGQDPQFLISFYEKMQSDKGSIPDRFSAQQFSDYHSELNMSSLELGDSALYFCASSHSGRNTGELFFGEGSRLTVL.

The gene calls are TRBV5-1 and TRBJ2-7; 9 bases map to TRBD1. This CDR3 has 15 amino acids. Germline V CDR1 and CDR2: SGHRS, YFSETQ. The V and J ends lost 3 bases and 2 bases, in that order; junction bases with no gene match: 6. CDR3 sequence: CASSWGQGIPYEQYF. CDR3 nucleotide sequence: TGCGCCAGCAGCTGGGGACAGGGAATTCCCTACGAGCAGTACTTC.

The chain links TRBV20-1 to TRBJ1-2; 7 positions agree with TRBD1. The trim removed 5 bases at V and 0 bases at J, leaving 3 bases unmatched. Germline CDR1 DFQATT, CDR2 SNEGSKA (reference sequence). The CDR3 is made up of 13 amino acids. The chain's CDR3 is CSAQGTANYGYTF. In DNA, the CDR3 is TGCAGTGCTCAAGGGACAGCTAACTATGGCTACACCTTC.

This clonotype was detected only a few times. The rearrangement links TRBV4-1 to TRBJ1-2; D gene unclear. Germline V gene lookup returns CDR1 MGHRA and CDR2 YSYEKL. V was clipped by 2 bases and J by 1 base, with 8 bases between them. This CDR3 region has 14 residues. This CDR3 reads CASSQIGRNYGYTF. DNA for the CDR3: TGCGCCAGCAGCCAAATAGGACGTAACTATGGCTACACCTTC.

The table lists this clonotype with a few counts. Here the CDR3 DNA reads TGTGCCAGCAGCCCCTGGGACTTCAGAGCCTCTGGGGCCAACGTCCTGACTTTC. Its protein is CASSPWDFRASGANVLTF. The chain carries TRBV7-3 and TRBJ2-6; possibly TRBD2 for D (6 bases). V lost 5 bases and J lost 0, with 17 bases in between. Germline CDR1 and CDR2: SGHTA and FQGTGA. This CDR3 contains 18 residues.

The CDR3 region is CASSLYPSEYEQYF. The CDR3 DNA sequence: TGTGCCAGCAGCTTATACCCTTCGGAGTACGAGCAGTACTTC. The V and J genes are TRBV11-2 and TRBJ2-7; D call uncertain. Trimming removed 2 bases from V and 4 bases from J, with 12 bases in between. There are 14 residues in the CDR3. Germline V gene data show CDR1 as SGHAT and CDR2 as FQNNGV.

The CDR3 DNA is TGTGCCAGCAGTGAATGGCTAGCGAGCGACAATGAGCAGTTCTTC. It yields the protein CASSEWLASDNEQFF. J is TRBJ2-1 and V is TRBV2; a possible D gene is TRBD2 (6 bases). With 2 bases removed from V and 5 bases from J, the gap between germline ends came to 13 bases. The CDR3 consists of 15 residues. Germline CDR1 is SNHLY and CDR2 is FYNNEI.

V gene TRBV20-1 combines with J gene TRBJ2-1, with D possibly being TRBD1 (5 bases). V lost 0 bases and J lost 9, with 12 bases in between. This CDR3 contains 13 residues. The germline gives CDR1 DFQATT, CDR2 SNEGSKA (reference sequence). This CDR3 is CSARDKGYGEQFF. The CDR3 DNA follows: TGCAGTGCTAGAGATAAGGGGTACGGTGAGCAGTTCTTC.

CDR3 nucleotides: TGTGCCAGCAGCCCCCCCTACGTGGGGTTACCCGGGGAGCTGTTTTTT. The encoded protein is CASSPPYVGLPGELFF. The chain is built from TRBV7-2 and TRBJ2-2; D is uncertain. Between the trimmed V and J ends, which lost 5 bases and 6 bases, there was a span of 19 bases. CDR3 length equals 16 residues. In germline, CDR1 is SGHTA, CDR2 FQGNSA. Together with reference TRBV7-2 and TRBJ2-2, the CDR3 gives the full variable domain: GAGVSQSPSNKVTEKGKDVELRCDPISGHTALYWYRQSLGQGLEFLIYFQGNSAPDKSGLPSDRFSAERTGGSVSTLTIQRTQQEDSAVYLCASSPPYVGLPGELFFGEGSRLTVL.

The gene calls are TRBV20-1 and TRBJ1-5, with 7 bases identical to TRBD1. With V trimmed by 6 bases and J by 4 bases, 9 bases remained unmatched. The CDR3 covers 14 residues. CDR1 and CDR2 from the germline V gene are DFQATT and SNEGSKA (reference sequence). The CDR3 DNA reads TGCAGTGCGGTTAGGGACAGCCGTAATCAGCCCCAGCATTTT. Its protein is CSAVRDSRNQPQHF.

This clonotype appeared a few times. V gene TRBV5-1 combines with J gene TRBJ2-1; D is ambiguous. The CDR3 runs to 14 residues. V lost 4 bases, J lost 10 bases, and 18 bases lay in between. Germline V lookup: CDR1 SGHRS, CDR2 YFSETQ. CDR3 protein: CASSQQPSGAEQFF. The CDR3 DNA reads as TGCGCCAGCAGCCAGCAACCTTCAGGCGCCGAGCAGTTCTTC. Filled out from reference TRBV5-1 and TRBJ2-1, the complete variable domain reads KAGVTQTPRYLIKTRGQQVTLSCSPISGHRSVSWYQQTPGQGLQFLFEYFSETQRNKGNFPGRFSGRQFSNSRSEMNVSTLELGDSALYLCASSQQPSGAEQFFGPGTRLTVL.

The table lists this clonotype with a few counts. J is TRBJ2-1 and V is TRBV7-2, with D uncertain. V was clipped by 1 base and J by 2 bases, with 12 bases between them. The V gene's germline CDR1 is SGHTA and CDR2 FQGNSA. The CDR3 runs to 16 residues. The CDR3 DNA is TGTGCCAGCAGCTTAGATGAGGTCCGGACCTACAATGAGCAGTTCTTC. Protein product: CASSLDEVRTYNEQFF.

The chain employs TRBV6-1 and TRBJ2-3; possible D gene TRBD1, 6 bases. V dropped 7 bases and J dropped 0 bases, with 17 bases sitting between them. Germline CDR1 MNHNS, CDR2 SASEGT. This CDR3 region has 16 residues. DNA for the CDR3: TGTGCCAGCACCGTAGGCCCGGGACAAAGCACAGATACGCAGTATTTT. Protein sequence: CASTVGPGQSTDTQYF.

This clonotype was found many times. The chain employs TRBV5-1 and TRBJ1-1; unclear D gene. The CDR3 has 11 residues. Germline-derived CDR1 and CDR2 are SGHRS and YFSETQ. Trimming removed 1 base from V and 13 bases from J, with 11 bases in between. As DNA, the CDR3 is TGCGCCAGCAGCTTGACCTCGTGGGGTTTCTTT. Translated, it gives CASSLTSWGFF.

This clonotype was picked up many times. The CDR3 DNA sequence: TGCGCCAGCAGCTTGCCCCTGACTAGCGGGAACCACAATGAGCAGTTCTTC. This codes for CASSLPLTSGNHNEQFF. The chain carries TRBV5-1 and TRBJ2-1; 11 bases are shared with TRBD2. CDR1 is SGHRS, CDR2 YFSETQ, per germline. The CDR3 length is 17 residues. V lost 1 base and J lost 5; bases outside the gene matches: 8. The variable domain in full, completed from reference TRBV5-1 and TRBJ2-1, reads KAGVTQTPRYLIKTRGQQVTLSCSPISGHRSVSWYQQTPGQGLQFLFEYFSETQRNKGNFPGRFSGRQFSNSRSEMNVSTLELGDSALYLCASSLPLTSGNHNEQFFGPGTRLTVL.

The chain links TRBV27 to TRBJ2-6; no definite D call. In germline, CDR1 is MNHEY, CDR2 SMNVEV (reference sequence). There are 15 residues in the CDR3. V was cut by 3 bases and J by 2 bases, with 8 bases left in between. The CDR3 sequence is CASSFRVPGANVLTF. In nucleotides, the CDR3 is TGTGCCAGCAGTTTCCGGGTTCCTGGGGCCAACGTCCTGACTTTC.

V is TRBV2 and J is TRBJ2-4; TRBD1 matches at 9 bases. The ends lost 6 bases at V and 7 bases at J; junction bases unmatched: 13. Germline lookup yields CDR1 SNHLY and CDR2 FYNNEI. This CDR3 comprises 16 residues. In DNA form, the CDR3 reads TGTGCCAGCAGGCCCCCGGGACAGGGTTTCTTGAACATTCAGTACTTC. Translated, it gives CASRPPGQGFLNIQYF.

This clonotype was observed a single time. Given a much more abundant clone one base away, this may be a read error. This chain connects TRBV5-6 to TRBJ2-7, with a weak D call TRBD2 (5 bases). The germline V gene encodes CDR1 SGHDT and CDR2 YYEEEE. The CDR3 runs to 13 residues. With 9 bases removed from V and 3 bases from J, the gap between germline ends came to 16 bases. The CDR3 coding sequence is TGTGCCATTGTTCGGAAAGCGGACTACGAGCAGTACTTC. This translates into CAIVRKADYEQYF. The whole variable domain, remainder taken from reference TRBV5-6 and TRBJ2-7, is DAGVTQSPTHLIKTRGQQVTLRCSPKSGHDTVSWYQQALGQGPQFIFQYYEEEERQRGNFPDRFSGHQFPNYSSELNVNALLLGDSALYLCAIVRKADYEQYFGPGTRLTVT.